This T cell receptor beta chain is drawn from a study of PD-1 blockade in classical Hodgkin lymphoma. Study context: Patients were dosed intravenously with nivolumab at 3 mg/kg every 2 weeks. Study findings and constraints: Why the repertoires differ is still unclear, perhaps disease activity or prior therapy. CD4+ TCR diversity rose significantly by C4D1, and CD8+ TCR diversity did not.

Some clones are missing from TCRdb's copy, which holds only in-frame ones; the method was immunoSEQ multiplex PCR. Of about 44,000 clones in the sample, roughly 65% were seen once. Details on this clone: Its antigen is currently unknown.

Noted time point: cycle 4 day 1 (C4D1), after more than five weeks of nivolumab. After autologous stem cell transplantation all patients relapsed, and prior brentuximab vedotin exposure differed between cohorts. The V gene end was trimmed by 5 bases and the J gene end by 5 bases; junction bases not matched to a gene: 8. Germline V gene lookup returns CDR1 LNHDA and CDR2 SQIVND (reference sequence). There are 15 residues in the CDR3. V is TRBV19 and J is TRBJ2-1; 8 nucleotides agree with TRBD1. The receptor comes from a human donor with classical Hodgkin lymphoma. Sequenced here: peripheral blood mononuclear cells (PBMCs), sampled before the fourth cycle of nivolumab. The DNA of the CDR3 is TGTGCCAGTAGTTCCCAGGACAGGGCCCACAATGAGCAGTTCTTC. Translated, it gives CASSSQDRAHNEQFF.